Following are 6 T cell receptor beta chains from one sample sequenced in a study of CD8 T cells in Susac syndrome. Roughly 0.5 to 1 ug RNA was reverse transcribed with random hexamers. TCRdb re-derived calls from the immunoSEQ multiplex PCR reads in MiXCR, one entry per CDR3 protein. The sample lists tens of thousands of distinct CDR3 sequences, roughly 94% occurring once. What was sequenced was CD4+ T cells from PBMCs. All receptors come from a human donor with Susac syndrome.

This clonotype was picked up one time. The V and J genes are TRBV20-1 and TRBJ1-4, with 11 nucleotides matching TRBD1. J lost 10 bases, V lost 6 bases, and 4 bases had no gene match. Germline assignment: CDR1 DFQATT and CDR2 SNEGSKA (reference sequence). The length of the CDR3 is 12 residues. This CDR3 is CSAGQGAGKLFF. In nucleotides, the CDR3 is TGCAGTGCCGGACAGGGGGCTGGAAAACTGTTTTTT.

This clonotype was counted once. The chain has TRBV20-1 and TRBJ2-1; 7 nucleotides match TRBD2. The CDR3 extends over 13 amino acids. Looked up from germline, CDR1 is DFQATT and CDR2 is SNEGSKA (reference sequence). With V trimmed by 3 bases and J by 4 bases, 3 bases remained unmatched. Here the CDR3 reads CSASISGYNEQFF. The CDR3 nucleotides read TGCAGTGCTAGCATTAGCGGGTACAATGAGCAGTTCTTC.

The CDR3 region has the DNA TGCAGTGCTTGCCGGGACTCCTTAGGAGAGCAGTTCTTC. It codes for CSACRDSLGEQFF. The chain joins TRBV20-1 to TRBJ2-1; TRBD2 might be the D (6 bases). The CDR3 contains 13 residues. Germline V lookup: CDR1 DFQATT, CDR2 SNEGSKA (reference sequence). Trimming shortened V by 5 bases and J by 10 bases, and 18 bases separated the two germline ends.

The chain is built from TRBV19 and TRBJ2-7, with D possibly matching TRBD1 (7 bases). The germline V and J ends were trimmed by 3 bases and 1 base, with 10 bases remaining between them. There are 14 residues in the CDR3. In germline, CDR1 is LNHDA, CDR2 SQIVND (reference sequence). CDR3 DNA sequence: TGTGCCAGTAGTATCCAGGGGGGTTCCTACGAGCAGTACTTC. Protein sequence: CASSIQGGSYEQYF.

This chain uses TRBV30 with TRBJ1-6; 10 positions match TRBD1. The CDR3 is 13 residues long. With 7 bases clipped from V and 10 bases from J, the junction kept 7 bases outside the gene matches. Germline V gives CDR1 GTSNPN, CDR2 SVGIG (reference sequence). The CDR3 spells CASTGTGDSPLHF. The CDR3 coding sequence is TGTGCCTCAACCGGGACAGGGGACTCACCCCTCCACTTT. Full variable domain (outside the CDR3, taken from reference TRBV30 and TRBJ1-6): SQTIHQWPATLVQPVGSPLSLECTVEGTSNPNLYWYRQAAGRGLQLLFYSVGIGQISSEVPQNLSASRPQDRQFILSSKKLLLSDSGFYLCASTGTGDSPLHFGNGTRLTVT.

This clonotype was observed once. The gene calls are TRBV7-2 and TRBJ1-5; D is uncertain. Germline loops: CDR1 SGHTA, CDR2 FQGNSA. This CDR3 comprises 14 residues. V was clipped by 5 bases and J by 2 bases, with 10 bases between them. The CDR3 DNA is TGTGCCAGCAGCCGAAACGTCGGCAATCAGCCCCAGCATTTT. It specifies CASSRNVGNQPQHF.